This TCR beta chain originates from a study of T cell responses to AZD1222 COVID-19 vaccine. Points from the study as a whole: Spike-specific TCR depth and breadth grew after two AZD1222 doses. Nearly half of spike-specific TCRs reportedly go after variant regions that carry no mutations.

Germline loops: CDR1 SGHDN, CDR2 FVKESK. The CDR3 is made up of 14 amino acids. Trimming left V 2 bases short and J 10 bases short, with 15 bases between. In the case of this clone: What it recognizes is unknown.

Data came from immunoSEQ multiplex PCR; TCRdb stores just in-frame clones and leaves some out. The sample holds 70,000 or so clones, about four fifths seen once. The sequencing here drew on peripheral blood, taken 28 days after the second AZD1222 dose. This sequence was found in an adult who received the AZD1222 COVID-19 vaccine. The chain joins TRBV14 to TRBJ2-1; D assignment may be TRBD1 or TRBD2 (5 bases each). CDR3 residues: CASSQFWDLPEQFF. DNA of the CDR3: TGTGCCAGCAGCCAATTTTGGGACCTACCAGAGCAGTTCTTC.